This T cell receptor (beta chain) was identified during a study of Ad26.COV2.S vaccination and SARS-CoV-2 variants. About the research overall: Ad26.COV2.S, an intramuscular injection, was given once or twice 56 days apart.

Noted treatment: over 15 received Ad26.COV2.S at low or high dose, single or two shots; roughly five received placebo; per-sample allocation not given. All samples were drawn on day 63, counting from the first vaccine or placebo injection. The CDR3 has 14 residues. Between the trimmed V and J ends, which lost 3 bases and 0 bases, there was a span of 9 bases. CDR1 SGDLS and CDR2 YYNGEE come from the germline V gene. The assay was immunoSEQ multiplex PCR, and TCRdb's table has in-frame clones only and misses some. This table has about 390,000 clones, around 92% appearing once. The input for sequencing was peripheral blood, taken in a trial of Ad26.COV2.S vaccine versus placebo. This chain joins TRBV9 and TRBJ2-5; D ambiguous. The receptor was isolated from a person between 18 and 59 years old who received the Ad26.COV2.S COVID-19 vaccine or a placebo. As DNA, the CDR3 is TGTGCCAGCAGCGCCTCTTGGTACCAAGAGACCCAGTACTTC. Its protein product is CASSASWYQETQYF.